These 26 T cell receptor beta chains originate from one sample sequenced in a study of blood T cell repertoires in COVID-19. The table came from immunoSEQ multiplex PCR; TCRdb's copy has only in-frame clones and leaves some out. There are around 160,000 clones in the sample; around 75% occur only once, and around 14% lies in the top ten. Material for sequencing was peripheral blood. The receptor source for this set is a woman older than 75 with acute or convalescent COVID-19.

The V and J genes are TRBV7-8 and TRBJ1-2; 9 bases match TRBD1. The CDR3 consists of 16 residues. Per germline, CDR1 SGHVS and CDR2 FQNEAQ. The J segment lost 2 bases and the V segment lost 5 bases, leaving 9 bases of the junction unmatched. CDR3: CASSARPGTGNYGYTF. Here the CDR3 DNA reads TGTGCCAGCAGCGCCCGTCCCGGGACAGGGAACTATGGCTACACCTTC. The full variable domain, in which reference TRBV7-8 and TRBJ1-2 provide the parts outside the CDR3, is GAGVSQSPRYKVAKRGQDVALRCDPISGHVSLFWYQQALGQGPEFLTYFQNEAQLDKSGLPSDRFFAERPEGSVSTLKIQRTQQEDSAVYLCASSARPGTGNYGYTFGSGTRLTVV.

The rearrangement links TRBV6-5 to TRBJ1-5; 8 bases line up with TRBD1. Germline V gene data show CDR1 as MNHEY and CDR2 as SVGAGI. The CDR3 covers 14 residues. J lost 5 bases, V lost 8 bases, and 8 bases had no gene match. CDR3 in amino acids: CASRGQGDHQPQHF. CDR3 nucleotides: TGTGCCAGCCGCGGACAGGGCGATCATCAGCCCCAGCATTTT.

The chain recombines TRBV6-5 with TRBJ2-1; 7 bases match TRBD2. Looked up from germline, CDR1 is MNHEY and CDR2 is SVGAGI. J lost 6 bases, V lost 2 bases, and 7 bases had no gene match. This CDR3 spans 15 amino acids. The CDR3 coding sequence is TGTGCCAGCAGTTACGTGGGCGGGGGTCCCAATGAGCAGTTCTTC. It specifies CASSYVGGGPNEQFF.

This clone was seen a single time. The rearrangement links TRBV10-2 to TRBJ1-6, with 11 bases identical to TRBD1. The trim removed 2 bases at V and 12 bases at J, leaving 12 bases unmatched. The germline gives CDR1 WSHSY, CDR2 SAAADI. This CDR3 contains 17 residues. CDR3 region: CASSEPRTGGFERPLHF. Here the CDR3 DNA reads TGCGCCAGCAGTGAGCCTAGGACAGGGGGCTTCGAGCGACCCCTCCACTTT.

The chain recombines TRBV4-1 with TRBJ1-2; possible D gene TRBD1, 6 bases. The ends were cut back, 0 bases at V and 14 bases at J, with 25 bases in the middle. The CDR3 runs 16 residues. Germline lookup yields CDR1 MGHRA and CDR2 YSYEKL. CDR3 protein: CASSQEAGSGTRPHTF. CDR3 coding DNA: TGCGCCAGCAGCCAAGAAGCAGGGTCCGGGACACGTCCCCATACCTTC.

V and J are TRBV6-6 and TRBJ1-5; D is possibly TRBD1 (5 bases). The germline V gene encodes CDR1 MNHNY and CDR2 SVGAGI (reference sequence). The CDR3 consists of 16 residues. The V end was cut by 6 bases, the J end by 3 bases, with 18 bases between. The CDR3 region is CASRTGPGLNNQPQHF. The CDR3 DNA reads TGTGCCAGCAGAACCGGCCCAGGGTTGAACAATCAGCCCCAGCATTTT.

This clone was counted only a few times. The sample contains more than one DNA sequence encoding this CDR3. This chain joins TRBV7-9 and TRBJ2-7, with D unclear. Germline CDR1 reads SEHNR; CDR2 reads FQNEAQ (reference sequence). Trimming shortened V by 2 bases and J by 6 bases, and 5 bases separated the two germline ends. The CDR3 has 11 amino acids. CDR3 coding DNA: TGTGCCAGCAGCTTAACAAGCGAGCAGTACTTC. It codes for CASSLTSEQYF. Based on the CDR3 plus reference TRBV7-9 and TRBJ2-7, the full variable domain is DTGVSQNPRHKITKRGQNVTFRCDPISEHNRLYWYRQTLGQGPEFLTYFQNEAQLEKSRLLSDRFSAERPKGSFSTLEIQRTEQGDSAMYLCASSLTSEQYFGPGTRLTVT.

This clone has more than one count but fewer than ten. The CDR3 is CASSPRDRGPTHYGYTF. The CDR3 bases are TGTGCCAGCAGCCCGCGGGACAGGGGGCCGACGCACTATGGCTACACCTTC. The chain is built from TRBV7-8 and TRBJ1-2; 12 bases agree with TRBD1. The CDR3 contains 17 residues. Germline V gives CDR1 SGHVS, CDR2 FQNEAQ. Unmatched junction bases numbered 10, after V lost 5 bases and J lost 3 bases.

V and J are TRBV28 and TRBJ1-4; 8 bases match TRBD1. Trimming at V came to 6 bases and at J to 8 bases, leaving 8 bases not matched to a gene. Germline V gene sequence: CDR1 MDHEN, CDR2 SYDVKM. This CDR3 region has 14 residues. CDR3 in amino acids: CASRNQGAGEKLFF. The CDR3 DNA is TGTGCCAGCAGGAACCAGGGGGCTGGGGAAAAACTGTTTTTT.

CDR3 in DNA: TGTGCCAGCACTCCACTGGCTAGCGGGACAGGAGAGCAGTTCTTC. Translation gives CASTPLASGTGEQFF. The V and J genes are TRBV2 and TRBJ2-1; TRBD2 is a possible D gene (9 bases). Germline V gene data show CDR1 as SNHLY and CDR2 as FYNNEI. The CDR3 extends over 15 amino acids. Trimming took 7 bases from V and 10 from J, leaving 23 bases between them.

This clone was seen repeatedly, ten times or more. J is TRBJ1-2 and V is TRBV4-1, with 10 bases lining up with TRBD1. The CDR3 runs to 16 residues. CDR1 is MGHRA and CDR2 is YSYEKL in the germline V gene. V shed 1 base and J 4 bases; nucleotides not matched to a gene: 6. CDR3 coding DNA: TGCGCCAGCAGCCAAGGCTCCGGGACAGGGGTCTATGGCTACACCTTC. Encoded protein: CASSQGSGTGVYGYTF.

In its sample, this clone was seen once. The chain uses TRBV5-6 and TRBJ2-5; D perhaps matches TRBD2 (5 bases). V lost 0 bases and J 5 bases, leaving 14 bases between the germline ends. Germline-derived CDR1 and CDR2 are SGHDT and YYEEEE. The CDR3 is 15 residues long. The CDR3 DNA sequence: TGTGCCAGCAGCTTGGCCAACGGGAAAGGGGAGACCCAGTACTTC. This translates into CASSLANGKGETQYF.

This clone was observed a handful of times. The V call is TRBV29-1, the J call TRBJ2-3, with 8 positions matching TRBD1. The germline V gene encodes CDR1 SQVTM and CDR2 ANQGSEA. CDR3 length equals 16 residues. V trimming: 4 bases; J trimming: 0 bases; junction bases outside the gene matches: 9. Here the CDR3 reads CSVGGPGQESTDTQYF. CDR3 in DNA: TGCAGCGTTGGAGGACCGGGACAGGAGAGCACAGATACGCAGTATTTT.

CDR3 sequence (DNA): TGTGCCAGTGGCGGACAGGGGGAAACTGAAGCTTTCTTT. Amino acid sequence: CASGGQGETEAFF. The chain uses TRBV19 and TRBJ1-1, with 10 bases fitting TRBD1. CDR1 LNHDA and CDR2 SQIVND come from the germline V gene (reference sequence). The ends lost 8 bases at V and 5 bases at J; junction bases unmatched: 5. This CDR3 comprises 13 residues.

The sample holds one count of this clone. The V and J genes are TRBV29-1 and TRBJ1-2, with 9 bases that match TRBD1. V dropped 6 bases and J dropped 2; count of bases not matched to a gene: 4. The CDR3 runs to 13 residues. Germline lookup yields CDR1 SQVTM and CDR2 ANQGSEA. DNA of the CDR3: TGCAGCGTGGGGACAGGGATAAACTATGGCTACACCTTC. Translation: CSVGTGINYGYTF. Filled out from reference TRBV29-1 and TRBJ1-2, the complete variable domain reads SAVISQKPSRDICQRGTSLTIQCQVDSQVTMMFWYRQQPGQSLTLIATANQGSEATYESGFVIDKFPISRPNLTFSTLTVSNMSPEDSSIYLCSVGTGINYGYTFGSGTRLTVV.

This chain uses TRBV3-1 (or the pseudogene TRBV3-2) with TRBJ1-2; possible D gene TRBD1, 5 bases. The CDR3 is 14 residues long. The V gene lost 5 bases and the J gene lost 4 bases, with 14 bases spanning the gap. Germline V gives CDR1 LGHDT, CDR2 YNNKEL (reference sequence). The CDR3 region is CASSGIGQGYGYTF. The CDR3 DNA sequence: TGTGCCAGCAGCGGTATTGGGCAGGGCTATGGCTACACCTTC.

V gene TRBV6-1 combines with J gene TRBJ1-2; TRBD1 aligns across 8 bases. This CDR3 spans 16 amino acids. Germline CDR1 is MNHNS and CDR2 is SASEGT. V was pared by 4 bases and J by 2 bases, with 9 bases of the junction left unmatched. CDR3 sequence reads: CASSAQRTGLNYGYTF. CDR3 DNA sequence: TGTGCCAGCAGTGCCCAAAGGACAGGGTTGAACTATGGCTACACCTTC.

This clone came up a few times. The CDR3 DNA follows: TGTGCCAGCAGCTTGGGACTAGCGGGACCTACCTACGAGCAGTACTTC. This gives the protein CASSLGLAGPTYEQYF. The chain combines TRBV5-4 with TRBJ2-7, with 11 bases lining up with TRBD2. Germline-derived CDR1 and CDR2 are SGHNT and YYREEE (reference sequence). The CDR3 runs 16 residues. After removal of 0 bases from V and 2 bases from J, the junction contained 4 bases not matched to a gene.

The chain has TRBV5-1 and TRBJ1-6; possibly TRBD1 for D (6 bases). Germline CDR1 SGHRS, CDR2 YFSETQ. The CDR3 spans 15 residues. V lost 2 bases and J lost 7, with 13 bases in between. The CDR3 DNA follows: TGCGCCAGCAGCTTAATGACAGGAAGGAATTCACCCCTCCACTTT. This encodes CASSLMTGRNSPLHF. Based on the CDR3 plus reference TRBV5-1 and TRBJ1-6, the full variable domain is KAGVTQTPRYLIKTRGQQVTLSCSPISGHRSVSWYQQTPGQGLQFLFEYFSETQRNKGNFPGRFSGRQFSNSRSEMNVSTLELGDSALYLCASSLMTGRNSPLHFGNGTRLTVT.

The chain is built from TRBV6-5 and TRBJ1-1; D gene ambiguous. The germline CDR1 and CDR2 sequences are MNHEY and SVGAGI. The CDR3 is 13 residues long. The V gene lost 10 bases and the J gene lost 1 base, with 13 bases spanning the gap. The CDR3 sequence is CATTAAGNTEAFF. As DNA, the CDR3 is TGTGCCACCACAGCGGCGGGGAACACTGAAGCTTTCTTT.

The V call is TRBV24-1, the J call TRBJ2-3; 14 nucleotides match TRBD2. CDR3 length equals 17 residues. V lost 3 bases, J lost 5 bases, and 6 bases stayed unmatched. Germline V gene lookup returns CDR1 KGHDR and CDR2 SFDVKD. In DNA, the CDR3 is TGTGCCACCAGTGATCAGACTAGCGGGAGGGGTAGAGATACGCAGTATTTT. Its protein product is CATSDQTSGRGRDTQYF.

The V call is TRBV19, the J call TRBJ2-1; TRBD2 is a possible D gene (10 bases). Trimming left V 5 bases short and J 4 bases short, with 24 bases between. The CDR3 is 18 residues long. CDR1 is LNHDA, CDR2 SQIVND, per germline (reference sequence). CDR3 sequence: CASSGDRARTSGYNEQFF. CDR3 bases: TGTGCCAGTAGTGGGGACAGGGCAAGGACTAGCGGATACAATGAGCAGTTCTTC.

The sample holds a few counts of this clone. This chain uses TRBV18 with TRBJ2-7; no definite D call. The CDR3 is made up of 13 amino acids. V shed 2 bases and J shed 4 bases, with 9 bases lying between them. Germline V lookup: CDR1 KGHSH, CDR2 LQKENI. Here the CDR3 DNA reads TGTGCCAGCTCACCAACACAGTTTTACGAGCAGTACTTC. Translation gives CASSPTQFYEQYF.

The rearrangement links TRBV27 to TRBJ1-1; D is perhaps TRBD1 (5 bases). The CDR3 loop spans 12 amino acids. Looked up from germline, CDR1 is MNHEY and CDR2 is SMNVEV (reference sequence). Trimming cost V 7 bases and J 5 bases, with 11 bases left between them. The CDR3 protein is CASTGWDTEAFF. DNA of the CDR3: TGTGCCAGCACAGGGTGGGATACTGAAGCTTTCTTT.

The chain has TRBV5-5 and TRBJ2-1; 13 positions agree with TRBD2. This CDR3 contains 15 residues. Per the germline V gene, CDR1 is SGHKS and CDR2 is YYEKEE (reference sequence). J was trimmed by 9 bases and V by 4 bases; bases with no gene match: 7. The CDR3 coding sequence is TGTGCCAGCAGCAGCACTAGCGGGGGGGCGTCTGAGCAGTTCTTC. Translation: CASSSTSGGASEQFF.

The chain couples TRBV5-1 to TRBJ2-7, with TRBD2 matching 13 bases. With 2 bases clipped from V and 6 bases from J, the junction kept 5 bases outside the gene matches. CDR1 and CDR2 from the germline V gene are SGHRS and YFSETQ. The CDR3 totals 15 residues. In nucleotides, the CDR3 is TGCGCCAGCAGCTTCGGACTAGCGGGAGTCGGCGAGCAGTACTTC. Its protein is CASSFGLAGVGEQYF. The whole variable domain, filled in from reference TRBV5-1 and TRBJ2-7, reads KAGVTQTPRYLIKTRGQQVTLSCSPISGHRSVSWYQQTPGQGLQFLFEYFSETQRNKGNFPGRFSGRQFSNSRSEMNVSTLELGDSALYLCASSFGLAGVGEQYFGPGTRLTVT.